The 28 T cell receptor beta chains reported below all come from one sample, sequenced in a study of T cells in Graves' hyperthyroidism and ophthalmopathy. Amplified regions were TCR beta CDR3 sequences from RNA transcripts. HTBI primers were the set used in a first-round RT-PCR of the TCR CDR3. A single record per CDR3 protein comes from TCRdb applying MiXCR to the multiplex PCR reads. The table lists under 350,000 distinct CDR3 sequences, around 23% of them singletons. Input material: blood. Receptor source: a woman aged 45-60 years with Graves' hyperthyroidism.

This chain connects TRBV7-6 to TRBJ1-6; TRBD1 matches 7 bases. This CDR3 spans 13 amino acids. Germline-derived CDR1 and CDR2 are SGHVS and FNYEAQ. With V trimmed by 4 bases and J by 14 bases, 8 bases remained unmatched. The CDR3 coding sequence is TGTGCCAGCAGCTCACGGACAGGAGAAGCCCTCCACTTT. Residues: CASSSRTGEALHF.

The chain recombines TRBV6-1 with TRBJ1-2, with D tentatively TRBD1 (5 bases). The V and J ends lost 4 bases and 2 bases respectively, with 8 bases between them. This CDR3 has 13 amino acids. Germline assignment: CDR1 MNHNS and CDR2 SASEGT. CDR3 nucleotide sequence: TGTGCCAGCAGTGCACAGGAAAACTATGGCTACACCTTC. Residues: CASSAQENYGYTF.

This clonotype was seen more than once but under ten times. The chain is built from TRBV7-2 and TRBJ1-3; D is perhaps TRBD1 (6 bases). This CDR3 has 15 residues. Germline CDR1 and CDR2: SGHTA and FQGNSA. Trimming pared 1 base from V and 3 bases from J, leaving 10 bases between. In DNA form, the CDR3 reads TGTGCCAGCAGCTTAGGGGGGGCGCATGGAAACACCATATATTTT. Protein: CASSLGGAHGNTIYF. The entire variable domain, with the rest obtained from reference TRBV7-2 and TRBJ1-3, is as follows: GAGVSQSPSNKVTEKGKDVELRCDPISGHTALYWYRQSLGQGLEFLIYFQGNSAPDKSGLPSDRFSAERTGGSVSTLTIQRTQQEDSAVYLCASSLGGAHGNTIYFGEGSWLTVV.

The chain joins TRBV20-1 to TRBJ2-1, with D possibly matching TRBD2 (6 bases). The germline gives CDR1 DFQATT, CDR2 SNEGSKA (reference sequence). The CDR3 is 16 amino acids. Trimming left V 1 base short and J 0 bases short, with 13 bases between. The CDR3: CSARVSRGSSYNEQFF. The CDR3, as DNA: TGCAGTGCTAGAGTCTCCCGGGGGAGCTCCTACAATGAGCAGTTCTTC.

This clonotype has more than one count but fewer than ten. The chain recombines TRBV18 with TRBJ1-6; no definite D call. V lost 0 bases to trimming and J lost 0 bases, with 9 bases between them. The CDR3 has 17 residues. Per germline, CDR1 KGHSH and CDR2 LQKENI. CDR3 sequence: CASSPPMRSSYNSPLHF. The CDR3 coding sequence is TGTGCCAGCTCACCACCGATGCGTAGCTCCTATAATTCACCCCTCCACTTT.

On this clonotype: This may stem from a read error, because a much larger clone lies one nucleotide away. The rearrangement uses TRBV12-3 or TRBV12-4 and TRBJ1-1; D not resolved. The CDR3 length is 14 residues. CDR3 in amino acids: CASSRDGINIEAFF. CDR3 in DNA: TGTGCCAGCAGCCGTGACGGGATAAACATTGAAGCTTTCTTT.

This clonotype was detected many times. This chain uses TRBV6-1 with TRBJ2-5; possibly TRBD1 for D (6 bases). Trimming took off 2 bases at V and 1 base at J, with 8 bases between the two ends. The CDR3 has 14 residues. CDR1 and CDR2 (germline): MNHNS, SASEGT. The CDR3 spells CASSERQVQETQYF. As DNA, the CDR3 is TGTGCCAGCAGTGAACGACAGGTCCAAGAGACCCAGTACTTC.

This clonotype was counted many times. The rearrangement joins TRBV5-1 to TRBJ2-5; D gene ambiguous. The germline CDR1 and CDR2 sequences are SGHRS and YFSETQ. There are 12 residues in the CDR3. Trimming pared 2 bases from V and 5 bases from J, leaving 7 bases between. The CDR3 here is CASSFATETQYF. For the CDR3, the DNA is TGCGCCAGCAGCTTCGCCACGGAGACCCAGTACTTC.

The genes are TRBV18 and TRBJ2-1; the match to TRBD1 covers 9 bases. Trimming at V came to 4 bases and at J to 1 base, leaving 2 bases not matched to a gene. CDR1 is KGHSH and CDR2 is LQKENI in the germline V gene. This CDR3 has 15 residues. Here the CDR3 DNA reads TGTGCCAGCTCACAGGGACAGGGTTCCTACAATGAGCAGTTCTTC. Translation: CASSQGQGSYNEQFF.

The rearrangement links TRBV30 to TRBJ1-1; 8 nucleotides match TRBD1. The germline V gene encodes CDR1 GTSNPN and CDR2 SVGIG (reference sequence). This CDR3 contains 12 residues. V trimming: 2 bases; J trimming: 11 bases; junction bases outside the gene matches: 7. This CDR3 reads CAWSSDQGAAFF. The DNA for the CDR3 is TGTGCCTGGAGTTCGGACCAGGGGGCGGCTTTCTTT.

This clonotype was counted ten times or more. The chain employs TRBV2 and TRBJ1-6; 7 nucleotides agree with TRBD1. Trimming at V came to 4 bases and at J to 5 bases, leaving 5 bases not matched to a gene. CDR3 length: 15 amino acids. The germline V gene encodes CDR1 SNHLY and CDR2 FYNNEI. CDR3 coding DNA: TGTGCCAGCAGTGCTTGGACAGGTGATAATTCACCCCTCCACTTT. Residues: CASSAWTGDNSPLHF.

This clonotype was picked up many times. This chain uses TRBV6-1 with TRBJ2-1; TRBD1 matches 9 bases. This CDR3 is built from 15 residues. The junction had 7 bases not matched to a gene; V was cut back by 2 bases and J by 8 bases. Germline lookup yields CDR1 MNHNS and CDR2 SASEGT. CDR3 coding DNA: TGTGCCAGCAGTGAAACAGGGGGCGCGTTCTATGAGCAGTTCTTC. It yields the protein CASSETGGAFYEQFF.

This clonotype was seen ten or more times. The V gene is TRBV6-6, the J gene TRBJ2-1, with a possible D match to TRBD2 (5 bases). From germline, CDR1 is MNHNY and CDR2 SVGAGI (reference sequence). V was pared by 2 bases and J by 5 bases, with 7 bases between. This CDR3 region has 13 residues. The CDR3 here is CASSYAGNNEQFF. The CDR3 region has the DNA TGTGCCAGCAGTTACGCGGGTAACAATGAGCAGTTCTTC.

The chain joins TRBV5-1 to TRBJ1-2, with D uncertain. Germline CDR1 reads SGHRS; CDR2 reads YFSETQ. V lost 0 bases and J 8 bases, leaving 8 bases between the germline ends. CDR3 size: 12 residues. The CDR3 is CASSLDGVGYTF. CDR3 coding DNA: TGCGCCAGCAGCTTGGACGGAGTGGGCTACACCTTC.

This clonotype appeared many times. The chain is built from TRBV5-1 and TRBJ1-2, with TRBD1 matching 8 bases. The CDR3 runs to 15 residues. Germline lookup yields CDR1 SGHRS and CDR2 YFSETQ. V was clipped by 0 bases and J by 0 bases; unmatched bases: 1. CDR3 sequence reads: CASSLDRGANYGYTF. DNA for the CDR3: TGCGCCAGCAGCTTGGACAGGGGGGCTAACTATGGCTACACCTTC.

On this clonotype itself: This sequence may be a read error, since a much larger clone differs from it by one base. The rearrangement links TRBV28 to TRBJ2-3; tentatively, D is TRBD2 (5 bases). CDR3 length: 13 residues. The V gene's germline CDR1 is MDHEN and CDR2 SYDVKM. The CDR3 nucleotides are TGTGTCAGCAGAGCGGCCAGCACAGATACGCAGTATTTT. Its protein is CVSRAASTDTQYF.

The rearrangement uses TRBV18 and TRBJ2-5; D ambiguous. V dropped 0 bases and J dropped 1 base, with 6 bases sitting between them. The CDR3 covers 14 residues. The germline V gene has CDR1 KGHSH and CDR2 LQKENI. This chain's CDR3 is CASSPPSFQETQYF. The CDR3 coding sequence is TGTGCCAGCTCACCACCATCCTTCCAAGAGACCCAGTACTTC.

This clonotype has ten or more counts. This chain joins TRBV28 and TRBJ2-1; 12 bases match TRBD2. V lost 5 bases to trimming and J lost 9 bases; unmatched junction nucleotides: 5. This CDR3 spans 14 amino acids. CDR1 is MDHEN, CDR2 SYDVKM, per germline. The CDR3 coding sequence is TGTGCCAGCAGTCGACTAGCGGGAGTAGGTGAGCAGTTCTTC. Translation: CASSRLAGVGEQFF.

At least ten counts were recorded for this clonotype. J is TRBJ1-1 and V is TRBV10-3; perhaps TRBD1 as D (5 bases). The CDR3 consists of 13 residues. Per the germline V gene, CDR1 is ENHRY and CDR2 is SYGVKD. V was pared by 5 bases and J by 5 bases, with 12 bases between. CDR3: CAISQGYATEAFF. DNA for the CDR3: TGTGCCATCAGTCAGGGATACGCGACTGAAGCTTTCTTT.

This clonotype came up many times. This chain connects TRBV18 to TRBJ1-2, with 7 bases that match TRBD1. The germline V gene has CDR1 KGHSH and CDR2 LQKENI. This CDR3 has 16 residues. Losses at the gene ends were 3 bases for V and 3 bases for J; bases not matched to a gene: 10. Here the CDR3 reads CASSPRLSDRDYGYTF. CDR3 nucleotides: TGTGCCAGCTCACCGCGTTTATCCGACAGGGACTATGGCTACACCTTC.

This clonotype was detected many times. The chain has TRBV20-1 and TRBJ2-7; D might be TRBD1 (6 bases). The V end lost 7 bases, the J end lost 3 bases, and 16 bases lay between the germline ends. CDR3 length equals 13 residues. The V gene's germline CDR1 is DFQATT and CDR2 SNEGSKA (reference sequence). As DNA, the CDR3 is TGCAGTGTGACCGGGACAATTGGCTACGAGCAGTACTTC. This encodes CSVTGTIGYEQYF.

This clonotype was seen at least ten times. The chain combines TRBV7-9 with TRBJ2-7, with D hard to call. Per the germline V gene, CDR1 is SEHNR and CDR2 is FQNEAQ (reference sequence). This CDR3 has 13 amino acids. Trimming cost V 5 bases and J 0 bases, with 8 bases left between them. The CDR3 coding sequence is TGTGCCAGCAGCGGGGTCAACTCCTACGAGCAGTACTTC. Translation gives CASSGVNSYEQYF.

In this sample, this clonotype turned up many times. This chain uses TRBV24-1 with TRBJ2-7; D unresolved. CDR3 length: 11 residues. Germline CDR1 is KGHDR and CDR2 is SFDVKD. Trimming removed 2 bases at V and 3 bases at J, with 1 base between. CDR3 in DNA: TGTGCCACCAGTGATTACTACGAGCAGTACTTC. As protein: CATSDYYEQYF.

A few counts support this clonotype. The chain employs TRBV5-1 and TRBJ1-1, with D uncertain. Germline loops: CDR1 SGHRS, CDR2 YFSETQ. V shed 4 bases and J shed 1 base, with 8 bases lying between them. The CDR3 length is 13 residues. The CDR3 loop is CASSRAGNTEAFF. The CDR3, as DNA: TGCGCCAGCAGCCGGGCGGGGAACACTGAAGCTTTCTTT.

The chain recombines TRBV10-3 with TRBJ1-5, with D perhaps matching TRBD1 (5 bases). CDR3 length: 15 amino acids. The V and J ends lost 4 bases and 0 bases respectively, with 10 bases between them. CDR1 and CDR2 from the germline V gene are ENHRY and SYGVKD. CDR3: CAISGTPNSNQPQHF. DNA of the CDR3: TGTGCCATCAGTGGGACACCTAATAGCAATCAGCCCCAGCATTTT.

In this sample, this clonotype turned up many times. V and J are TRBV27 and TRBJ2-5, with D tentatively TRBD1 or TRBD2 (5 bases each). The CDR3 covers 17 residues. The germline gives CDR1 MNHEY, CDR2 SMNVEV (reference sequence). With 3 bases removed from V and 5 bases from J, the gap between germline ends came to 22 bases. CDR3 bases: TGTGCCAGCAGTTTTACAGGTTCGGCGGGTTTTACGGAGACCCAGTACTTC. Its protein is CASSFTGSAGFTETQYF.

This clonotype was recorded many times. The chain has TRBV20-1 and TRBJ2-7; the D gene could be TRBD1 or TRBD2 (6 bases each). Trimming stripped 5 bases from V and 4 bases from J, with 15 bases between. Germline CDR1 reads DFQATT; CDR2 reads SNEGSKA (reference sequence). The CDR3 has 13 amino acids. Written as DNA, the CDR3 is TGCAGTGCTTTCCCCCGGGGGCCTTACGAGCAGTACTTC. It is translated as CSAFPRGPYEQYF.

Note on this clonotype: A read error may be the cause here, since a much bigger clone is one base away. The gene calls are TRBV12-3 or TRBV12-4 and TRBJ1-2; tentatively, D is TRBD1 (5 bases). The CDR3 loop spans 14 amino acids. The CDR3 here is CASSLSGLDYCYTF. The CDR3, as DNA: TGTGCCAGCAGCTTATCGGGGCTTGACTATTGCTACACCTTC.